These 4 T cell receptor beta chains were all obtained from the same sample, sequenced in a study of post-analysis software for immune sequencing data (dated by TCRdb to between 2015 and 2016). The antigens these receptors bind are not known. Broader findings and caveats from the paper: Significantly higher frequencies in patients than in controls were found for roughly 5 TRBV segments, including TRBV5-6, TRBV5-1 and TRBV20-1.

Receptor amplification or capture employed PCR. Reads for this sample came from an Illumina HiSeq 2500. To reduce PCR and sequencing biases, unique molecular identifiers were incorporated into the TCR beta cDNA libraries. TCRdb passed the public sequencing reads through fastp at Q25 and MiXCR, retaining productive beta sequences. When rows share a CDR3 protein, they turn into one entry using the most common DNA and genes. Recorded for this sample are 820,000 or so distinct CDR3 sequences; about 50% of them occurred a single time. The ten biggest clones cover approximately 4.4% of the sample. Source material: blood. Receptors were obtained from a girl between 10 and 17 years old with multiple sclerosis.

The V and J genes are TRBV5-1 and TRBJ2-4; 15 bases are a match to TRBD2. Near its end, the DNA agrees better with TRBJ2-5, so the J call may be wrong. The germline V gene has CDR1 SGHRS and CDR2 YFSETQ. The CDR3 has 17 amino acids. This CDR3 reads CASSTRTSGGAQETQYF. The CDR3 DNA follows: TGCGCCAGCAGCACCCGGACTAGCGGGGGGGCTCAAGAGACCCAGTACTTC.

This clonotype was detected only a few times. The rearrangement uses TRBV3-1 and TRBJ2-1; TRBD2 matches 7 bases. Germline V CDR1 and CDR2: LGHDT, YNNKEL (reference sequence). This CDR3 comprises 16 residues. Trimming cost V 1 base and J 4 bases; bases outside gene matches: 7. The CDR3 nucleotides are TGTGCCAGCAGCCAAGTATGGGGGGGAGCGTACAATGAGCAGTTCTTC. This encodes CASSQVWGGAYNEQFF.

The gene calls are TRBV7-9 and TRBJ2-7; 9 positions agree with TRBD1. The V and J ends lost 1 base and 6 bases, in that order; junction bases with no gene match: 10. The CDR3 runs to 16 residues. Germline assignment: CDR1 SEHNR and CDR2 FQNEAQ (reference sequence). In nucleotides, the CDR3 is TGTGCCAGCAGCTTAGTAGCCGGGACAGGGTGGCTCGAGCAGTACTTC. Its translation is CASSLVAGTGWLEQYF.

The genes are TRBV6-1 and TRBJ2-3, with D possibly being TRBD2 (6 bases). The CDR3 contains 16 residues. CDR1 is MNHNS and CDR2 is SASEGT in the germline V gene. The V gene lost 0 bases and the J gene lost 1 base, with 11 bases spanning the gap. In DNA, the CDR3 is TGTGCCAGCAGTGAAGCGCGGGGTATTGGCACAGATACGCAGTATTTT. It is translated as CASSEARGIGTDTQYF.